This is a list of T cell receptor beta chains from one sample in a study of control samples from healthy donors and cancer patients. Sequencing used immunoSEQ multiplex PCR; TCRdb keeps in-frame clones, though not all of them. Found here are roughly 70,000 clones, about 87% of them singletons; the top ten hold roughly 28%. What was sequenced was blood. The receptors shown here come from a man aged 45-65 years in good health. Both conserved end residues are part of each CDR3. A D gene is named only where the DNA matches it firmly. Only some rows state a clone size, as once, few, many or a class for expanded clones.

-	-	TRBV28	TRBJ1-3	TGTGCCAGCAGTTTAGTAGGGGCCTCTGGAAACACCATATATTTT	CASSLVGASGNTIYF
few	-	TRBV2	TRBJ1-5	TGTGCCAGCAGTGCAGGGTTTCAAGGTCAGCCCCAGCATTTT	CASSAGFQGQPQHF
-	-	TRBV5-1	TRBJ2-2	TGCGCCAGCAGCTTGGCACAGGTGAACACCGGGGAGCTGTTTTTT	CASSLAQVNTGELFF
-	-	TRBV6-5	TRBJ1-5	TGTGCAACCAGCCTCGGTAGCAATCAGCCCCAGCATTTT	CATSLGSNQPQHF
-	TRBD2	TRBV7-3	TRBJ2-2	TGTGCCAGCAGCCTAGGGGCAAGCGGGGGGAACACCGGGGAGCTGTTTTTT	CASSLGASGGNTGELFF
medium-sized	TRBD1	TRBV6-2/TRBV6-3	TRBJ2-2	TGTGCCAGCAGTCTGACAGGGGGGGACACCGGGGAGCTGTTTTTT	CASSLTGGDTGELFF
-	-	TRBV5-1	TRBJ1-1	TGCGCCAGCAGCTTCCAGAACACTGAAGCTTTCTTT	CASSFQNTEAFF
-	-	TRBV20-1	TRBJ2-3	TGCAGTGCTAGTTACGGTAGCACAGATACGCAGTATTTT	CSASYGSTDTQYF
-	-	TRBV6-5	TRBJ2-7	TGTGCCAGCAGCCGATTGCCCGAATCGTACGAGCAGTACTTC	CASSRLPESYEQYF
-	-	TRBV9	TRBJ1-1	TGTGCCAGCAGCCCCGGACACTATGAAGCTTTCTTT	CASSPGHYEAFF
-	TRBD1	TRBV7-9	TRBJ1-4	TGTGCCAGCAGCCCCCGACAGGGGGCCGAGGAAAAACTGTTTTTT	CASSPRQGAEEKLFF
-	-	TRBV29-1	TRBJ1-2	TGCAGCGTTGAGGCTAGGGGGGAGGTAAATGGCTACACCTTC	CSVEARGEVNGYTF
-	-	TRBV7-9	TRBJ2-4	TGTGCCAGCAGCCCCCCCACCAAAAACATTCAGTACTTC	CASSPPTKNIQYF
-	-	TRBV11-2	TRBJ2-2	TGTGCCAGCACTTGGGGGCGAACCGGGGAGCTGTTTTTT	CASTWGRTGELFF
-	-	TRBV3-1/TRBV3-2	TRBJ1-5	TGTGCCAGCAGCCAAGACAGAAGTTATCAGCCCCAGCATTTT	CASSQDRSYQPQHF
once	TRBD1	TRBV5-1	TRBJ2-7	TGCGCCAGCAGCTTAAGATCCGGGACAGCAGTATTATCCTACGAGCAGTACTTC	CASSLRSGTAVLSYEQYF
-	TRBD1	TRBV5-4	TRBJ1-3	TGTGCCAGCAGCTTGGAAACAGGGGTCGGAAACACCATATATTTT	CASSLETGVGNTIYF
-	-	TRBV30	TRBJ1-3	TGTGCCTCCAGCGAACGGCGCTCTGGAAACACCATATATTTT	CASSERRSGNTIYF
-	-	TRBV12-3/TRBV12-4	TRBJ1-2	TGTGCCAGCAGTCTTGGGCACGAAGGCTACACCTTC	CASSLGHEGYTF
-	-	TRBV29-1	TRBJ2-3	TGCAGCGTCGAGGGGGACGTCAGCACAGATACGCAGTATTTT	CSVEGDVSTDTQYF
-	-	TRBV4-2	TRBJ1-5	TGTGCCAGCAGCCAAGATGTACGGTCAGGGAGGTATCAGCCCCAGCATTTT	CASSQDVRSGRYQPQHF
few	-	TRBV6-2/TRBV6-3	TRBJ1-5	TGTGCCAGCAGCCGGTGGGGGGATCAGCCCCAGCATTTT	CASSRWGDQPQHF
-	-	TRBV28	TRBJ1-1	TGTGCCAGCCGTCGGGTATTGAACACTGAAGCTTTCTTT	CASRRVLNTEAFF
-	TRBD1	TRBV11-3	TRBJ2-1	TGTGCCAGCAGCTCTGGACAGGGTAGGAATGATGAGCAGTTCTTC	CASSSGQGRNDEQFF
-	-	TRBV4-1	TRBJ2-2	TGCGCCAGCAGCCAAGCCCAAGCGGTTCTCAGGGTAGGCGGGGAGCTGTTTTTT	CASSQAQAVLRVGGELFF
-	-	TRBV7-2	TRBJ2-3	TGTGCCAGCAGCTTAATGGGGCCGGGAGATACGCAGTATTTT	CASSLMGPGDTQYF
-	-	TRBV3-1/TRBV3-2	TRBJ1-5	TGTGCCAGCAGCCAATCAGGGTTTAGCAATCAGCCCCAGCATTTT	CASSQSGFSNQPQHF
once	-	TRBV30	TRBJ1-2	TGTGCCTGGAGCTCTTGGGGCGAAGACTATGGCTACACCTTC	CAWSSWGEDYGYTF
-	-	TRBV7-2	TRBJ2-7	TGTGCCAGCAGCGGAACCGTCGGAGCGCGGGGCGGCGAGCAGTACTTC	CASSGTVGARGGEQYF
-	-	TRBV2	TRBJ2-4	TGTGCCAGCCAGACCGAGGACCTAGCCAAAAACATTCAGTACTTC	CASQTEDLAKNIQYF
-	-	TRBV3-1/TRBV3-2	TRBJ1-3	TGTGCCAGCAGCCAAGTGGCAGCAGCCTCTGGAAACACCATATATTTT	CASSQVAAASGNTIYF
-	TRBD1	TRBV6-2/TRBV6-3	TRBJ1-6	TGTGCCAGCAGTTACCTCCCTGACAGGGAGACCATCGATAATTCACCCCTCCACTTT	CASSYLPDRETIDNSPLHF
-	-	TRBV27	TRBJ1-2	TGTGCCAGCAGTGGGTTACAGGGTTATGCTTCTGGCTACACCTTC	CASSGLQGYASGYTF
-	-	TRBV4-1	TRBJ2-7	TGCGCCAGCAGCCAAGACGCGATGGGGGGCCTTCTCTCCTACGAGCAGTACTTC	CASSQDAMGGLLSYEQYF
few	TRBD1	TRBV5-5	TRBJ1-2	TGTGCCAGCAGTCTTGACAGGGGGCCTGGCTACACCTTC	CASSLDRGPGYTF
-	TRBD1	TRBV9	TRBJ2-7	TGTGCCCTTGGGGACAGGGTTTATGGCGAGCAGTACTTC	CALGDRVYGEQYF
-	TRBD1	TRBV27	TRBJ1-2	TGTGCCAGCACCGGAGGGGCGTATGGACAGGGCCTTACCTATGGCTACACCTTC	CASTGGAYGQGLTYGYTF
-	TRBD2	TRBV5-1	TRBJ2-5	TGCGCCAGCAGCACCACTAGCGGGGGGGCTCAAGAGACCCAGTACTTC	CASSTTSGGAQETQYF
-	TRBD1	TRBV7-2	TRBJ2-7	TGTGCCAGCAGCTCCGGGGACAGGGGGCTTCACGAGCAGTACTTC	CASSSGDRGLHEQYF
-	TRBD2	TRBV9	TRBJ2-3	TGTGCCAGCAGCGCTGGACTAGCGGGAGTGGATACGCAGTATTTT	CASSAGLAGVDTQYF
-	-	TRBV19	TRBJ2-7	TGTGCCAGTAGTAAGTGGCAGTTCTACGAGCAGTACTTC	CASSKWQFYEQYF
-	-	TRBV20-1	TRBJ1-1	TGCAGTACTATTACGGACACTGAAGCTTTCTTT	CSTITDTEAFF
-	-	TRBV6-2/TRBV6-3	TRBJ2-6	TGTGCCAGCAGCCACGGGAGCTCTGGGGCCAACGTCCTGACTTTC	CASSHGSSGANVLTF
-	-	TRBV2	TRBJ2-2	TGTGCCAGCAGTGAAGATGCTGCGGGGCTGTTTTTT	CASSEDAAGLFF
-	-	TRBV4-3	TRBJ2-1	TGCGCCAGCAGCTTTCGAGTGGGCGATGAGCAGTTCTTC	CASSFRVGDEQFF
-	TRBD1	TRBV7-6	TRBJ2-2	TGTGCCAGCAGCTTCATTGGTGGGACAGGGTCAACCGGGGAGCTGTTTTTT	CASSFIGGTGSTGELFF
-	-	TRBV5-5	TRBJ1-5	TGTGCCAGCAGCTCTTACGTCGACCGACGGCCCCAGCATTTT	CASSSYVDRRPQHF
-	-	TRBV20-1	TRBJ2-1	TGCAGTGCTAGAGGGCCCAATGAGCAGTTCTTC	CSARGPNEQFF
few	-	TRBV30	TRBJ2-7	TGTGCCTGGAGTGGATCTACTTGGCTCGAGCAGTACTTC	CAWSGSTWLEQYF
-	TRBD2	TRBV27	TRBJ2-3	TGTGCCAGCAGTTTCGCGGGAGTGGCAGATACGCAGTATTTT	CASSFAGVADTQYF
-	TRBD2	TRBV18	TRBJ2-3	TGTGCCAGCTCACCAACTAGCGGGGGCACAGATACGCAGTATTTT	CASSPTSGGTDTQYF
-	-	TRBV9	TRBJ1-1	TGTGCCAGCAGCACCGGGAATGAAGCTTTCTTT	CASSTGNEAFF
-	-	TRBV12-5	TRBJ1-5	TGTGCTAGTGGTTTAGCCCCACTGGAGGGCAATCAGCCCCAGCATTTT	CASGLAPLEGNQPQHF